A selection of T cell receptor beta chains follows, all from one sample in a study of shared clonotypes between healthy human individuals. Profiled with immunoSEQ multiplex PCR; TCRdb holds only in-frame clones, not every one. The repertoire consists of some 1,100,000 clones, with about 84% occurring once and the leading ten covering about 0.52%. Sequencing was done on a sample of memory CD4+ T cells from PBMCs. These receptors were collected from a young man in good health. Some clones in this sample may be carry-over from other donors' samples. CDR3s include the opening cysteine and the closing phenylalanine or tryptophan. A D gene is named only where the DNA matches it firmly. The listing skips clone size in some rows; elsewhere it reads once, few, many or a size class.

-,TRBV7-6,15,-,TRBJ2-2,CASSPTWTGSGELFF,TGTGCCAGCAGCCCCACCTGGACGGGATCGGGGGAGCTGTTTTTT
-,TRBV28,11,-,TRBJ2-4,CASSLGNIQYF,TGTGCCAGCAGTTTAGGGAACATTCAGTACTTC
-,TRBV27,15,-,TRBJ1-2,CASSHQGIDGYGYTF,TGTGCCAGCAGTCATCAGGGGATAGATGGCTATGGCTACACCTTC
-,TRBV11-2,12,-,TRBJ2-5,CASSLNRETQYF,TGTGCCAGCAGCTTAAACAGGGAGACCCAGTACTTC
-,TRBV29-1,15,TRBD1,TRBJ1-2,CSAFTPGQSNYGYTF,TGCAGCGCCTTTACTCCGGGACAGTCTAACTATGGCTACACCTTC
-,TRBV19,17,-,TRBJ1-5,CASSPWLGAGGNQPQHF,TGTGCCAGTAGCCCCTGGTTGGGGGCAGGCGGCAATCAGCCCCAGCATTTT
many,TRBV18,17,TRBD1,TRBJ1-2,CASSLAPSRTGNYGYTF,TGTGCCAGCTCGCTCGCACCCTCGCGGACAGGGAACTATGGCTACACCTTC
-,TRBV6-1,13,-,TRBJ2-7,CASQGRGLGEQYF,TGTGCCAGCCAGGGGAGAGGGCTAGGGGAGCAGTACTTC
-,TRBV5-1,15,TRBD1,TRBJ2-3,CASSLDRVSTDTQYF,TGCGCCAGCAGCTTAGACAGGGTATCGACAGATACGCAGTATTTT
-,TRBV29-1,11,-,TRBJ2-1,CSEKTGNEQFF,TGCAGCGAGAAGACGGGGAATGAGCAGTTCTTC
-,TRBV7-6,16,-,TRBJ1-3,CASSLVSSSLGNTIYF,TGTGCCAGCAGCTTAGTTTCTTCATCCCTCGGAAACACCATATATTTT
-,TRBV28,13,TRBD1,TRBJ1-1,CASSLRGLTEAFF,TGTGCCAGCAGTTTGAGGGGGCTGACTGAAGCTTTCTTT
-,TRBV7-2,17,TRBD1,TRBJ2-1,CASSLGTPQGARGEQFF,TGTGCCAGCAGCTTAGGAACCCCGCAGGGGGCGCGGGGTGAGCAGTTCTTC
-,TRBV30,14,TRBD1,TRBJ2-3,CAWRVTGAGDTQYF,TGTGCCTGGAGGGTGACAGGGGCGGGAGATACGCAGTATTTT
-,TRBV18,15,-,TRBJ2-1,CAGSNVRTEYNEQFF,TGTGCCGGCTCCAATGTTCGGACGGAATACAATGAGCAGTTCTTC
-,TRBV18,13,-,TRBJ1-1,CASSLSSSTEAFF,TGTGCCAGCTCACTGAGCTCTTCCACTGAAGCTTTCTTT
-,TRBV11-2,16,TRBD1,TRBJ2-1,CASSPLTGGPYNEQFF,TGTGCCAGCAGCCCTCTGACAGGGGGTCCCTACAATGAGCAGTTCTTC
-,TRBV5-6,15,TRBD2,TRBJ2-7,CASTRAGTRSYEQYF,TGTGCCAGCACCCGAGCGGGAACTAGATCCTACGAGCAGTACTTC
few,TRBV28,16,-,TRBJ2-5,CASSSGLLGREKTQYF,TGTGCCAGCAGTTCGGGCCTTTTGGGCAGAGAAAAGACCCAGTACTTC
few,TRBV7-9,14,TRBD2,TRBJ2-3,CASSFSGSTDTQYF,TGTGCCAGCAGCTTTAGCGGGAGCACAGATACGCAGTATTTT
-,TRBV7-9,14,-,TRBJ2-4,CASRAGGGRNIQYF,TGTGCCAGCAGGGCAGGTGGGGGACGAAACATTCAGTACTTC
-,TRBV6-1,15,-,TRBJ1-1,CASRSQVSMNTEAFF,TGTGCCAGCAGATCACAGGTTTCGATGAACACTGAAGCTTTCTTT
-,TRBV7-6,13,-,TRBJ2-3,CASSSVEADTQYF,TGTGCCAGCAGCTCAGTCGAGGCAGATACGCAGTATTTT
-,TRBV15,16,-,TRBJ2-1,CATSRGRELVGNEQFF,TGTGCCACCAGCAGAGGAAGGGAGCTGGTAGGGAATGAGCAGTTCTTC
-,TRBV19,14,TRBD1,TRBJ1-5,CASSIGQGLQPQHF,TGTGCCAGTAGTATAGGACAGGGACTTCAGCCCCAGCATTTT
-,TRBV6-5,16,-,TRBJ2-7,CASSYLTSGDPYEQYF,TGTGCCAGCAGTTACCTAACCTCGGGCGATCCCTACGAGCAGTACTTC
-,TRBV28,14,-,TRBJ1-1,CASSLDYKNTEAFF,TGTGCCAGCAGTCTAGATTACAAGAACACTGAAGCTTTCTTT
-,TRBV27,13,-,TRBJ2-7,CASSLRQAYEQYF,TGTGCCAGCAGTTTAAGACAGGCCTACGAGCAGTACTTC
few,TRBV2,17,TRBD2,TRBJ2-3,CASSPLGLAGGGGTQYF,TGTGCCAGCAGTCCCCTCGGACTAGCGGGAGGAGGAGGTACGCAGTATTTT
-,TRBV6-5,14,-,TRBJ1-5,CASTARQGNQPQHF,TGTGCCAGCACCGCCCGACAGGGCAATCAGCCCCAGCATTTT
-,TRBV28,14,-,TRBJ1-4,CASSVGRINEKLFF,TGTGCCAGCAGTGTTGGACGGATTAATGAAAAACTGTTTTTT
once,TRBV7-3,15,TRBD2,TRBJ2-1,CASSRGLVLYNEQFF,TGTGCCAGCAGCCGGGGACTAGTTCTCTACAATGAGCAGTTCTTC
-,TRBV7-3,15,TRBD2,TRBJ2-1,CASSQTSGSYNEQFF,TGTGCCAGCAGCCAGACTAGCGGGAGCTACAATGAGCAGTTCTTC
-,TRBV5-1,13,-,TRBJ2-5,CASSFGGQETQYF,TGCGCCAGCAGCTTTGGGGGGCAAGAGACCCAGTACTTC
-,TRBV16,15,TRBD1,TRBJ1-5,CASSNRDRGDQPQHF,TGTGCCAGCAGCAACCGGGACAGGGGGGATCAGCCCCAGCATTTT
-,TRBV4-1,14,-,TRBJ2-7,CASSPGSRSYEQYF,TGCGCCAGCAGCCCGGGGAGCCGATCCTACGAGCAGTACTTC
-,TRBV29-1,13,-,TRBJ2-3,CSVDGRGTDTQYF,TGCAGCGTTGATGGGCGGGGCACAGATACGCAGTATTTT
-,TRBV10-3,14,-,TRBJ2-2,CATARGAGGGELFF,TGTGCCACCGCCCGGGGGGCCGGGGGCGGGGAGCTGTTTTTT
-,TRBV18,13,-,TRBJ1-3,CASSWDSGNTIYF,TGTGCCAGCTCGTGGGACTCTGGAAACACCATATATTTT